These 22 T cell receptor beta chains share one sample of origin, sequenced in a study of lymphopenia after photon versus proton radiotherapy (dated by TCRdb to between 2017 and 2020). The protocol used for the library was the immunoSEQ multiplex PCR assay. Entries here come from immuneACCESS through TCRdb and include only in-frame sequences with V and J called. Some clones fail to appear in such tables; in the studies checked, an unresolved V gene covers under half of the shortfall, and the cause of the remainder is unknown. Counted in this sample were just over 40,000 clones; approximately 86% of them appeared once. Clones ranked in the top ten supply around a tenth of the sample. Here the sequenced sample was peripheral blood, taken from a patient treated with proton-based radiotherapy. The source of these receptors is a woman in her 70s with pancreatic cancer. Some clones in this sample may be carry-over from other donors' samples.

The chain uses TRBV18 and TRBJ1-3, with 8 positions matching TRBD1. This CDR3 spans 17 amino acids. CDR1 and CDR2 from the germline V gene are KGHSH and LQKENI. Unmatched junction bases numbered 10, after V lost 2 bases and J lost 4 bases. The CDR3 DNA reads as TGTGCCAGCTCACCAAGCTCCGGCAGGGGGCTCGGAAACACCATATATTTT. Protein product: CASSPSSGRGLGNTIYF.

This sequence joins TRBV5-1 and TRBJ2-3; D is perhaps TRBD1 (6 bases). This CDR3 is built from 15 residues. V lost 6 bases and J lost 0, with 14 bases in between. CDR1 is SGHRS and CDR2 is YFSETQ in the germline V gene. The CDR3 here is CASTEGVFSTDTQYF. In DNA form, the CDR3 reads TGCGCCAGCACCGAGGGGGTCTTTAGCACAGATACGCAGTATTTT.

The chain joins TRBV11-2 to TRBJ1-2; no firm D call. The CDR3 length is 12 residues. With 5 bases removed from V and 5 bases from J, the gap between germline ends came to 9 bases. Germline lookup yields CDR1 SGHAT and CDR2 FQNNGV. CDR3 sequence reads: CASSPSGYGYTF. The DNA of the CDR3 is TGTGCCAGCAGCCCGAGTGGTTATGGCTACACCTTC.

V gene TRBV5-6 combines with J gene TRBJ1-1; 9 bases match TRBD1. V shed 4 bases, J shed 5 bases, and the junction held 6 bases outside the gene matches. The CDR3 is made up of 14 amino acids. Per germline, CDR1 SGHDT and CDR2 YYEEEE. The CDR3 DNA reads TGTGCCAGCAGCATGACAGGGGGGTGGACTGAAGCTTTCTTT. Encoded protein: CASSMTGGWTEAFF.

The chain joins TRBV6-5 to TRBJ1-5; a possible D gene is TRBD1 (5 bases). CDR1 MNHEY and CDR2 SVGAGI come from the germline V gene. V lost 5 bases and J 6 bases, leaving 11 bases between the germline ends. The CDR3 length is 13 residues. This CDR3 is CASSPLGVQPQHF. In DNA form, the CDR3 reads TGTGCCAGCAGTCCACTGGGGGTTCAGCCCCAGCATTTT.

The CDR3 DNA reads as TGCGCCAGCAGCCAGAGCCAGGGGCCCTACGAGCAGTACTTC. Encoded protein: CASSQSQGPYEQYF. The chain uses TRBV4-3 and TRBJ2-7; D possibly corresponds to TRBD1 (6 bases). Germline CDR1 is LGHNA and CDR2 is YSLEER. The CDR3 loop spans 14 amino acids. The V end was cut by 3 bases, the J end by 2 bases, with 11 bases between.

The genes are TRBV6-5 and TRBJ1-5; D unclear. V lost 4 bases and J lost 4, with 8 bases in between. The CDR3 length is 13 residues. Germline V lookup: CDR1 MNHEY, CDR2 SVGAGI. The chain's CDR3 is CASSSFYNQPQHF. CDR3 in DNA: TGTGCCAGCAGTTCCTTCTATAATCAGCCCCAGCATTTT.

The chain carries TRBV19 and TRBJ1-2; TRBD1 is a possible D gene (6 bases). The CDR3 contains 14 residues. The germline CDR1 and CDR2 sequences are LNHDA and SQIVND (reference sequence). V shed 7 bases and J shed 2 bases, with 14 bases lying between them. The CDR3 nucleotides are TGTGCCAGTATTCCCTCCGGACAGAACTATGGCTACACCTTC. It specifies CASIPSGQNYGYTF.

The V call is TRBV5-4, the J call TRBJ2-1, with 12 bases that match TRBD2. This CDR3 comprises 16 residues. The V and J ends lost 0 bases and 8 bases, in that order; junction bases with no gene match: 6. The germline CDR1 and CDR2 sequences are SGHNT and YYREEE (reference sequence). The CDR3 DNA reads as TGTGCCAGCAGCTTGGACCTAGCGGGAGGGCCGGATGAGCAGTTCTTC. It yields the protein CASSLDLAGGPDEQFF.

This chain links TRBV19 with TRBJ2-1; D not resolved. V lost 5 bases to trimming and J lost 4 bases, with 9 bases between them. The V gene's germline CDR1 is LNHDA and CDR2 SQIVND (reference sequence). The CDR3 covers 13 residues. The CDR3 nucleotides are TGTGCCAGTAGTGCGTACGATTACAATGAGCAGTTCTTC. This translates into CASSAYDYNEQFF.

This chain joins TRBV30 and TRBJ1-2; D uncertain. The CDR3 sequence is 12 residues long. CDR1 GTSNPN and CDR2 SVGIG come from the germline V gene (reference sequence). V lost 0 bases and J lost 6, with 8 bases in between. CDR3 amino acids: CAWSVGGDGYTF. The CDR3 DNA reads TGTGCCTGGAGTGTTGGTGGGGATGGCTACACCTTC.

This CDR3 is CASSLAGAQEGNTIYF. CDR3 bases: TGCGCCAGCAGCTTGGCCGGGGCCCAGGAAGGAAACACCATATATTTT. This chain links TRBV5-1 with TRBJ1-3, with D perhaps TRBD1 (5 bases). This CDR3 is built from 16 residues. V lost 0 bases to trimming and J lost 4 bases, with 14 bases between them. The germline gives CDR1 SGHRS, CDR2 YFSETQ. Complete variable domain (other parts from reference TRBV5-1 and TRBJ1-3): KAGVTQTPRYLIKTRGQQVTLSCSPISGHRSVSWYQQTPGQGLQFLFEYFSETQRNKGNFPGRFSGRQFSNSRSEMNVSTLELGDSALYLCASSLAGAQEGNTIYFGEGSWLTVV.

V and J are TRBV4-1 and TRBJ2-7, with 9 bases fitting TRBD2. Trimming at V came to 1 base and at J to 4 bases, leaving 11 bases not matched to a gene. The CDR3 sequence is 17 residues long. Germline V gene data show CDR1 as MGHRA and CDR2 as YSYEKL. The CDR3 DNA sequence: TGCGCCAGCAGCCAAGGTTTACTAGCGGGTGCCGTTTACGAGCAGTACTTC. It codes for CASSQGLLAGAVYEQYF.

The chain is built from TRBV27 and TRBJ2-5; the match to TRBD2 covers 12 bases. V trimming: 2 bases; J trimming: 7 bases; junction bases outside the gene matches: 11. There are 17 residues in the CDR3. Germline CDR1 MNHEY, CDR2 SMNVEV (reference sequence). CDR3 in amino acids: CASSLVPTSGRLRTQYF. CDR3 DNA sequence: TGTGCCAGCAGTTTAGTGCCGACTAGCGGGAGATTGAGGACCCAGTACTTC.

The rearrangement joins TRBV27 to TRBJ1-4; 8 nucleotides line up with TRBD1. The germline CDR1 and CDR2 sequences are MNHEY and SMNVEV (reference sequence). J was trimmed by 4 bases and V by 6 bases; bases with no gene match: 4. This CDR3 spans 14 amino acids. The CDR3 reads CASRWTGFNEKLFF. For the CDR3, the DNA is TGTGCCAGCAGATGGACAGGGTTTAATGAAAAACTGTTTTTT.

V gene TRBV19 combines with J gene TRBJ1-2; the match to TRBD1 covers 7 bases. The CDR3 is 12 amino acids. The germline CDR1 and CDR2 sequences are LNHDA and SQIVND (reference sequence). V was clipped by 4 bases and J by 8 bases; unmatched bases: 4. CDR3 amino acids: CASSTGTVGYTF. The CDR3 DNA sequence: TGTGCCAGTAGTACCGGGACAGTAGGCTACACCTTC. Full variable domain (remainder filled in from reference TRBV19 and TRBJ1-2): DGGITQSPKYLFRKEGQNVTLSCEQNLNHDAMYWYRQDPGQGLRLIYYSQIVNDFQKGDIAEGYSVSREKKESFPLTVTSAQKNPTAFYLCASSTGTVGYTFGSGTRLTVV.

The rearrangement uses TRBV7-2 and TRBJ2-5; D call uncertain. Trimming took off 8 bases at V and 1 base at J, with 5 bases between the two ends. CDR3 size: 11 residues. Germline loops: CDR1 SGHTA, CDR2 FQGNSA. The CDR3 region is CASGRQETQYF. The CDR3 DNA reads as TGTGCCAGCGGCCGCCAAGAGACCCAGTACTTC. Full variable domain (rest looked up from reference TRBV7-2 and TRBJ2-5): GAGVSQSPSNKVTEKGKDVELRCDPISGHTALYWYRQSLGQGLEFLIYFQGNSAPDKSGLPSDRFSAERTGGSVSTLTIQRTQQEDSAVYLCASGRQETQYFGPGTRLLVL.

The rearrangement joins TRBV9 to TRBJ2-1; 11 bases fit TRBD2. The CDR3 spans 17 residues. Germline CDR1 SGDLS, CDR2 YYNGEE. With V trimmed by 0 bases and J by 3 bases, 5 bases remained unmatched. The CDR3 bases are TGTGCCAGCAGCGTAGGCGGGACTAGCGGATACTACAATGAGCAGTTCTTC. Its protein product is CASSVGGTSGYYNEQFF.

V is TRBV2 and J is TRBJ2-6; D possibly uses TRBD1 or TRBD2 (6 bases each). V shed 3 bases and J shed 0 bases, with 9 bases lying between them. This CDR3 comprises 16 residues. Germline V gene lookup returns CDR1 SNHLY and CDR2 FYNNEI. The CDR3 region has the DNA TGTGCCAGCAGTGATGAGGGGGGCTCTGGGGCCAACGTCCTGACTTTC. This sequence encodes CASSDEGGSGANVLTF.

The chain's CDR3 is CASSLVVSYEQYF. The CDR3 nucleotides read TGCGCCAGCAGCTTGGTGGTCTCCTACGAGCAGTACTTC. V is TRBV5-1 and J is TRBJ2-7; no clear D. The germline CDR1 and CDR2 sequences are SGHRS and YFSETQ. The CDR3 sequence is 13 residues long. With 0 bases removed from V and 0 bases from J, the gap between germline ends came to 4 bases.

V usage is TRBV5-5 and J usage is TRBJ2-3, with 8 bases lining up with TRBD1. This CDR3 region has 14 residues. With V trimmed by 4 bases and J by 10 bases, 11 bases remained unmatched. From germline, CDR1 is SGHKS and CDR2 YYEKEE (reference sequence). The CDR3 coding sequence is TGTGCCAGCAGCCAAGACGACAGGGGCTTTGCGCAGTATTTT. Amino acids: CASSQDDRGFAQYF.

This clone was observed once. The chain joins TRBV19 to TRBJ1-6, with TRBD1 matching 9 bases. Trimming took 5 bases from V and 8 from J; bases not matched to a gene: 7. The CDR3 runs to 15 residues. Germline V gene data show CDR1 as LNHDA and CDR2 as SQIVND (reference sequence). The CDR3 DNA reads TGTGCCAGTAGTTCCGGGACAGGGATTTATTCACCCCTCCACTTT. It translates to CASSSGTGIYSPLHF.